The source of this TCR beta chain is a study of shared clonotypes between healthy human individuals. Study at large: The study used three CD4 naive, three CD4 memory, two CD8 naive and one CD8 memory plate per donor.

Per the authors' pipeline: With immunoSEQ giving junction-only sequences and no quality scores, filtering differed. Profiled with immunoSEQ multiplex PCR; TCRdb holds only in-frame clones, not every one. V and J calls and clone size are copied from that table; D and trimming were computed from the DNA. There are some 1,900,000 clones in the sample; about 95% occur only once, and 1.2% lies in the top ten. Naive CD8 cells lacked CD45RO and underwent positive selection for CCR7, leaving out terminally differentiated effector memory CD45RA+ cells. In regard to this clone: Other nucleotide sequences in the sample specify the same CDR3.

The V and J ends lost 6 bases and 7 bases respectively, with 10 bases between them. CDR3 length: 12 amino acids. CDR1 is SNHLY and CDR2 is FYNNEI in the germline V gene. The source of this sequence is a man in his late teens or twenties in good health. Source material: naive CD8+ T cells sorted from blood. The chain combines TRBV2 with TRBJ1-5; possibly TRBD1 for D (6 bases). Written as DNA, the CDR3 is TGTGCCAGCAGCCCCAGGGGCCAGCCCCAGCATTTT. Its translation is CASSPRGQPQHF.